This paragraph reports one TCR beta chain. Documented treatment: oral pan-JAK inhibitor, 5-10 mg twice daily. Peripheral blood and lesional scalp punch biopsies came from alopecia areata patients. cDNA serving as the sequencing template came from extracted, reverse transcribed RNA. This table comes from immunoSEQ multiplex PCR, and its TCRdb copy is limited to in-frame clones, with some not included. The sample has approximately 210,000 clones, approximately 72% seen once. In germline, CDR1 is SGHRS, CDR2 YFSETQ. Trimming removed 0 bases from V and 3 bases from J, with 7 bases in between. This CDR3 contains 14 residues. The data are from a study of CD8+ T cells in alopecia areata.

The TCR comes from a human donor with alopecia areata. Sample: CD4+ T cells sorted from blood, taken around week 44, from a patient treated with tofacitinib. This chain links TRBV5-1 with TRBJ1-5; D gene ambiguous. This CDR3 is CASSLEGLNQPQHF. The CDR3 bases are TGCGCCAGCAGCTTGGAAGGGCTCAATCAGCCCCAGCATTTT. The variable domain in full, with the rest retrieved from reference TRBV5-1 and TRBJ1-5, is KAGVTQTPRYLIKTRGQQVTLSCSPISGHRSVSWYQQTPGQGLQFLFEYFSETQRNKGNFPGRFSGRQFSNSRSEMNVSTLELGDSALYLCASSLEGLNQPQHFGDGTRLSIL.